A single TCR beta chain is shown here with its context. Its antigen remains unknown. In germline, CDR1 is SGHRS, CDR2 YFSETQ. CDR3 size: 15 residues. V shed 0 bases and J shed 4 bases, with 13 bases lying between them. Only in-frame clones appear in the TCRdb table, and some are missing; sequencing was by immunoSEQ multiplex PCR. The sample lists fewer than 150,000 clones, approximately 94% occurring once. The entry originates in a study of graft-versus-host responses after intestinal transplantation. Study-level results: In patients with graft-donor T cell macrochimerism, allograft graft-versus-host to host-versus-graft clonal ratios were high.

The chain uses TRBV5-1 and TRBJ2-5; a weak D match, TRBD2 (6 bases). The clonotype was recovered from a human donor who received an intestinal transplant. Sequenced here: unstimulated CD4+ T cells sorted from spleen or lymph node cells, sampled before intestinal transplant. The CDR3 reads CASSLVGEALETQYF. The CDR3, as DNA: TGCGCCAGCAGCTTGGTGGGGGAGGCTTTAGAGACCCAGTACTTC.